The sequence of this T cell receptor (beta chain) was determined in a study of cytomegalovirus exposure and HLA in healthy donors. Across the study: As released early, the data held some 80 million unique TCRs from HLA-typed donors. Overall study results and limits: TCR beta sequences reportedly predicted most subjects' HLA-A and HLA-B alleles accurately. The study found most TCR sequences rare, yet found some public TCRs in many donors. The study carried out a later analysis of TCR beta sequences. It associated some 17,000 of them with specific HLA alleles at a false discovery rate of 0.05.

Notes on this clone: Its target is not known.

CDR3 length: 15 amino acids. Trimming shortened V by 0 bases and J by 3 bases, and 9 bases separated the two germline ends. Germline values: CDR1 SGHTA, CDR2 FQGNSA. PCR involved 60 Vbeta and 13 Jbeta primers. Sequencing was performed with immunoSEQ multiplex PCR; in TCRdb, only in-frame clones are kept and a portion is missing. The sample consists of 130,000 to 150,000 clones, 78% of them appearing once. This TCR came from a female donor in good health and CMV-seronegative. V gene TRBV7-2 combines with J gene TRBJ1-5; D possibly corresponds to TRBD1 (6 bases). The sample was PBMCs. CDR3 sequence (DNA): TGTGCCAGCAGCTTAGCGGGGGCCCTCAATCAGCCCCAGCATTTT. Its protein product is CASSLAGALNQPQHF.